Each of the 13 T cell receptor beta chains below was sequenced from the same sample in a study of OX40 agonist ivuxolimab in advanced cancers. Assay used: immunoSEQ multiplex PCR; TCRdb lists only in-frame clones, some missing. This table has tens of thousands of clones, about 86% appearing once. The sample in question was CD4+ or CD8+ T cells sorted from blood, obtained in a trial of the OX40 agonist ivuxolimab. These receptors originate from an adult with an advanced solid tumor such as melanoma, head and neck, liver or kidney cancer.

The rearrangement links TRBV18 to TRBJ2-7; TRBD2 matches 13 bases. Germline CDR1 reads KGHSH; CDR2 reads LQKENI. The CDR3 sequence is 17 residues long. J was trimmed by 5 bases and V by 6 bases; bases with no gene match: 13. The CDR3 bases are TGTGCCAGCTCTGTTGGACTAGCGGGAGCGGGGGTTGACGAGCAGTACTTC. The encoded protein is CASSVGLAGAGVDEQYF. The variable domain in full, completed from reference TRBV18 and TRBJ2-7, reads NAGVMQNPRHLVRRRGQEARLRCSPMKGHSHVYWYRQLPEEGLKFMVYLQKENIIDESGMPKERFSAEFPKEGPSILRIQQVVRGDSAAYFCASSVGLAGAGVDEQYFGPGTRLTVT.

This clone was seen only once. J is TRBJ1-5 and V is TRBV19, with 9 bases aligning to TRBD1. The CDR3 sequence is 16 residues long. The germline V gene encodes CDR1 LNHDA and CDR2 SQIVND (reference sequence). Trimming took 6 bases from V and 6 from J; bases not matched to a gene: 12. The CDR3 DNA sequence: TGTGCCAGTAGGGCTGGGACAGGGCTCCAAATTCAGCCCCAGCATTTT. It yields the protein CASRAGTGLQIQPQHF.

The V gene is TRBV10-3, the J gene TRBJ2-6; 7 nucleotides line up with TRBD1. The ends lost 9 bases at V and 4 bases at J; junction bases unmatched: 9. The CDR3 is made up of 15 amino acids. In germline, CDR1 is ENHRY, CDR2 SYGVKD. The chain's CDR3 is CAINPGGRGANVLTF. The CDR3 DNA reads as TGTGCCATTAACCCAGGGGGAAGGGGGGCCAACGTCCTGACTTTC.

V usage is TRBV19 and J usage is TRBJ1-2; D perhaps matches TRBD1 (5 bases). This CDR3 region has 13 residues. Germline CDR1 LNHDA, CDR2 SQIVND (reference sequence). Trimming took off 5 bases at V and 8 bases at J, with 15 bases between the two ends. The CDR3 protein is CASSPQSKGGYTF. CDR3 in DNA: TGTGCCAGTAGTCCCCAATCCAAGGGGGGCTACACCTTC.

The chain joins TRBV7-6 to TRBJ1-2; TRBD1 matches at 9 bases. From germline, CDR1 is SGHVS and CDR2 FNYEAQ. V shed 2 bases and J 8 bases; nucleotides not matched to a gene: 12. The CDR3 is made up of 16 amino acids. CDR3 sequence reads: CASSLREPGQGYGYTF. CDR3 nucleotides: TGTGCCAGCAGCTTAAGGGAGCCGGGACAGGGCTACGGCTACACCTTC.

This chain's CDR3 is CAWTSGTLSYEQYF. CDR3 nucleotides: TGTGCCTGGACTTCCGGGACTCTAAGCTACGAGCAGTACTTC. The chain recombines TRBV30 with TRBJ2-7, with D perhaps TRBD2 (6 bases). V was pared by 4 bases and J by 3 bases, with 16 bases between. CDR1 and CDR2 from the germline V gene are GTSNPN and SVGIG (reference sequence). CDR3 length: 14 amino acids.

This chain connects TRBV2 to TRBJ2-7; D may be TRBD1 or TRBD2 (5 bases each). V gave up 6 bases and J gave up 1 base, with 7 bases separating them. The germline V gene encodes CDR1 SNHLY and CDR2 FYNNEI. The CDR3 covers 12 residues. Written as DNA, the CDR3 is TGTGCCAGCAGAGGGACGTCCTACGAGCAGTACTTC. Translation gives CASRGTSYEQYF.

V usage is TRBV7-2 and J usage is TRBJ1-4, with D perhaps matching TRBD1 (6 bases). Between the trimmed V and J ends, which lost 5 bases and 4 bases, there was a span of 11 bases. The CDR3 extends over 14 amino acids. The germline V gene has CDR1 SGHTA and CDR2 FQGNSA. The CDR3 DNA sequence: TGTGCCAGCAGCCCGGACAGTCATAATGAAAAACTGTTTTTT. This encodes CASSPDSHNEKLFF.

The V gene is TRBV9, the J gene TRBJ2-7; 8 bases match TRBD2. This CDR3 has 14 amino acids. Germline V gene sequence: CDR1 SGDLS, CDR2 YYNGEE. Trimming took 0 bases from V and 2 from J; bases not matched to a gene: 1. The CDR3 DNA follows: TGTGCCAGCAGCGTAGGCGGGAGGCCCTACGAGCAGTACTTC. This codes for CASSVGGRPYEQYF. Full variable domain (rest looked up from reference TRBV9 and TRBJ2-7): DSGVTQTPKHLITATGQRVTLRCSPRSGDLSVYWYQQSLDQGLQFLIQYYNGEERAKGNILERFSAQQFPDLHSELNLSSLELGDSALYFCASSVGGRPYEQYFGPGTRLTVT.

The chain has TRBV28 and TRBJ1-2; 9 bases agree with TRBD1. This CDR3 has 16 residues. CDR1 is MDHEN and CDR2 is SYDVKM in the germline V gene. Germline trimming cut 6 bases from V and 4 bases from J; bases unmatched to any gene: 12. The CDR3, as DNA: TGTGCCAGCAGCGACTCAAACAGGGGGCGGGTCTATGGCTACACCTTC. It codes for CASSDSNRGRVYGYTF.

The genes are TRBV29-1 and TRBJ1-2, with a weak D call TRBD1 (6 bases). The length of the CDR3 is 11 residues. Germline V lookup: CDR1 SQVTM, CDR2 ANQGSEA. V was cut by 5 bases and J by 7 bases, with 11 bases left in between. The CDR3 nucleotides are TGCAGCGTTCCAGGGGAAGGTGGCTACACCTTC. It yields the protein CSVPGEGGYTF.

The chain joins TRBV4-3 to TRBJ1-4, with 7 bases identical to TRBD1. V shed 4 bases, J shed 8 bases, and the junction held 10 bases outside the gene matches. In germline, CDR1 is LGHNA, CDR2 YSLEER. There are 15 residues in the CDR3. CDR3 nucleotides: TGCGCCAGCAGCCGGTTCCGGGACAGTGGAGAAAAACTGTTTTTT. Translation gives CASSRFRDSGEKLFF.

The rearrangement uses TRBV27 and TRBJ1-6; the D gene is possibly TRBD1 (6 bases). Trimming removed 3 bases from V and 7 bases from J, with 7 bases in between. The CDR3 has 13 amino acids. From germline, CDR1 is MNHEY and CDR2 SMNVEV (reference sequence). CDR3 in amino acids: CASSFTGNSPLHF. The CDR3, as DNA: TGTGCCAGCAGTTTCACAGGGAATTCACCCCTCCACTTT.